The 18 T cell receptor beta chains below were found in one sample sequenced in a study of monozygotic twins with inflammatory bowel disease. TCRdb re-analyzed the 5' RACE reads; it lists each CDR3 protein once, without DNA. This repertoire includes roughly 200,000 distinct CDR3 sequences. Sequences were obtained from blood. These receptors came from a human donor with ulcerative colitis or Crohn's disease, or a healthy co-twin of an affected twin (not recorded which).

This sequence joins TRBV6-5 and TRBJ1-1. The V gene's germline CDR1 is MNHEY and CDR2 SVGAGI. This CDR3 comprises 15 residues. CDR3 sequence: CASSYSTAMNTEAFF.

The chain uses TRBV29-1 and TRBJ1-4. Germline-derived CDR1 and CDR2 are SQVTM and ANQGSEA. The CDR3 contains 13 residues. CDR3: CGVEGSENEKLFF.

V and J are TRBV5-1 and TRBJ2-2; TCRdb outputs TRBD2, but without DNA this stays unchecked. The CDR3 totals 15 residues. CDR1 SGHRS and CDR2 YFSETQ come from the germline V gene. The CDR3: CASSRGLAGTGELFF.

V gene TRBV12-3 or TRBV12-4 combines with J gene TRBJ1-1; TCRdb returns TRBD1, unconfirmable since there is no DNA. The CDR3 extends over 13 amino acids. The CDR3 sequence is CASSGIQGAEAFF.

This chain links TRBV6-5 with TRBJ1-1; as DNA is missing, the TRBD1 call by TCRdb cannot be tested. Germline-derived CDR1 and CDR2 are MNHEY and SVGAGI. The CDR3 contains 16 residues. CDR3 protein: CASSYTGTGVFAEAFF.

The rearrangement joins TRBV2 to TRBJ1-2. The CDR3 sequence is 11 residues long. Germline lookup yields CDR1 SNHLY and CDR2 FYNNEI. CDR3 in amino acids: CASSADYGYTF.

V usage is TRBV5-1 and J usage is TRBJ2-6; TCRdb lists TRBD1, though no DNA is available to test this call. Germline loops: CDR1 SGHRS, CDR2 YFSETQ. The CDR3 runs 20 residues. CDR3 in amino acids: CASSTGQPTGPFSGANVLTF.

The CDR3 sequence is CASRRHDNSPLHF. The chain couples TRBV6-6 to TRBJ1-6. Germline assignment: CDR1 MNHNY and CDR2 SVGAGI (reference sequence). The CDR3 covers 13 residues.

The chain is built from TRBV10-3 and TRBJ2-6; TCRdb outputs TRBD1, but without DNA this stays unchecked. The CDR3 contains 19 residues. Germline-derived CDR1 and CDR2 are ENHRY and SYGVKD. The CDR3 region is CAITATARDRGSGANVLTF.

The chain recombines TRBV12-3 or TRBV12-4 with TRBJ1-3. CDR3 length: 18 residues. The CDR3 spells CASTLASESSFSGNTIYF.

This chain connects TRBV18 to TRBJ1-2; TCRdb designates TRBD1, a call that cannot be tested without DNA. Per the germline V gene, CDR1 is KGHSH and CDR2 is LQKENI. The CDR3 is made up of 17 amino acids. CDR3 protein: CASSPLRPGQTYYGYTF. Using reference TRBV18 and TRBJ1-2 for the parts outside the CDR3, the full variable domain is NAGVMQNPRHLVRRRGQEARLRCSPMKGHSHVYWYRQLPEEGLKFMVYLQKENIIDESGMPKERFSAEFPKEGPSILRIQQVVRGDSAAYFCASSPLRPGQTYYGYTFGSGTRLTVV.

The CDR3 loop is CASRNLGGGDYGYTF. This chain links TRBV5-1 with TRBJ1-2; TCRdb gives TRBD1 as the D gene, but with no DNA this cannot be confirmed. The CDR3 spans 15 residues. Looked up from germline, CDR1 is SGHRS and CDR2 is YFSETQ.

This chain connects TRBV27 to TRBJ2-1. CDR1 and CDR2 (germline): MNHEY, SMNVEV (reference sequence). The CDR3 consists of 16 residues. CDR3 protein: CASSKVSTKLYNEQFF.

V gene TRBV7-2 combines with J gene TRBJ1-4; TCRdb's D gene call, TRBD1, goes unchecked for lack of DNA. The CDR3 is made up of 18 amino acids. Germline V gene lookup returns CDR1 SGHTA and CDR2 FQGNSA. CDR3: CASSLAIRRDRANEKLFF.

The rearrangement links TRBV12-3 or TRBV12-4 to TRBJ2-5; TCRdb picks TRBD1, but there is no DNA to check that call. CDR3 length equals 14 residues. CDR3 in amino acids: CASSQGQGGETQYF.

The rearrangement links TRBV3-1 to TRBJ2-7; TCRdb's assignment of TRBD2 cannot be checked, as there is no DNA. CDR1 and CDR2 from the germline V gene are LGHDT and YNNKEL (reference sequence). The CDR3 totals 18 residues. The CDR3 loop reads CASSQGRLAGGRNYEQYF.

The V call is TRBV19, the J call TRBJ1-1. This CDR3 is built from 14 residues. Germline lookup yields CDR1 LNHDA and CDR2 SQIVND (reference sequence). The CDR3 spells CASRPVVGETEAFF.

This sequence joins TRBV7-6 and TRBJ2-7. This CDR3 comprises 13 residues. CDR1 and CDR2 (germline): SGHVS, FNYEAQ. This CDR3 is CASSLGPDREQYF.